This T cell receptor (beta chain) was captured in a study of post-analysis software for immune sequencing data. Carried by the TCR beta cDNA libraries were unique molecular identifiers. TCRdb re-analysed the PCR reads in MiXCR, keeping a single row per CDR3 protein. The repertoire holds 430,000 or so distinct CDR3 sequences, 39% seen once, with 7.6% in the top ten. Of note for this clonotype: Its specificity is not known.

This CDR3 has 15 amino acids. J was trimmed by 0 bases and V by 2 bases; bases with no gene match: 2. Looked up from germline, CDR1 is SGDLS and CDR2 is YYNGEE. General observations from the study: Samples sharing a preparation batch grouped tightly together when assessed by F measure. Four to six TRBV segments appeared more often in patients than in controls, and TRBV5-6, TRBV5-1 and TRBV20-1 were among these. Compared with controls, patients showed significantly lower normalized Chao1 diversity.

The rearrangement links TRBV9 to TRBJ1-5; 7 nucleotides align to TRBD1. The sequencing input was blood. The source is a girl aged 2 to 10 with multiple sclerosis. The CDR3 coding sequence is TGTGCCAGCAGCGTCGGGACAGCTAGCAATCAGCCCCAGCATTTT. It translates to CASSVGTASNQPQHF.